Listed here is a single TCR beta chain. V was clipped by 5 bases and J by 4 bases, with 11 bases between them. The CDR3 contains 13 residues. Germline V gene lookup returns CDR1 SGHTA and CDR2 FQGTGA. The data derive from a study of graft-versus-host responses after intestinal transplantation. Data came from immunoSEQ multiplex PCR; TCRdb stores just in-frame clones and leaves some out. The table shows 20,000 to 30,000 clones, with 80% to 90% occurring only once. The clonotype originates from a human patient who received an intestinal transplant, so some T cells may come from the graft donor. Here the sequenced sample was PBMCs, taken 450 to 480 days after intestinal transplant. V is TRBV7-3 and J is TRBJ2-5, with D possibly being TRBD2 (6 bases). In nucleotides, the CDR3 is TGTGCCAGCAGCACCTACGGGAGAGAGACCCAGTACTTC. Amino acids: CASSTYGRETQYF.